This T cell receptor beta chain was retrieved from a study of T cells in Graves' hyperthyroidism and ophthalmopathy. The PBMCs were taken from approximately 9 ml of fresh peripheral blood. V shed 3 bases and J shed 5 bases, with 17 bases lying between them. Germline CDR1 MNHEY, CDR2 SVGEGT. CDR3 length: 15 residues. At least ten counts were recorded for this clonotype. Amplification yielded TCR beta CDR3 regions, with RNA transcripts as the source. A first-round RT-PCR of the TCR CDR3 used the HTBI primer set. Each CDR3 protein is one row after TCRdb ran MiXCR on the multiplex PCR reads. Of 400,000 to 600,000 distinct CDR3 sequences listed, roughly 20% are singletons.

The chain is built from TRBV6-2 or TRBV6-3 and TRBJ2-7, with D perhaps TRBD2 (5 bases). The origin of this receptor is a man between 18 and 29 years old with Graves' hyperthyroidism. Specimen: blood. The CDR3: CASSYLRVQADEQYF. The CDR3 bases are TGTGCCAGCAGTTATTTGAGGGTCCAGGCGGACGAGCAGTACTTC.